Listed below are T cell receptor beta chains from one sample, sequenced in a study of identical twins. TCRdb re-derived calls from the 5' RACE reads in MiXCR, one entry per CDR3 protein. The data contain about 550,000 distinct CDR3 sequences, 20% to 25% of them singletons. These same data were also listed under a study on yellow fever vaccine responses in identical twins.

Material: CD4+ T cells sorted from blood. These receptors all come from a woman aged 18-29 years in good health. Both conserved end residues are part of each CDR3. D genes are given only for firm matches. Only some rows state a clone size, as once, few, many or a class for expanded clones.

clone_size,j_call,d_call,v_call,cdr3_nt,cdr3_aa
.,TRBJ2-1,.,TRBV5-1,TGCGCCAGCAGCTTGGGAGGACCCCAGGAAGGGCAGTTCTTC,CASSLGGPQEGQFF
.,TRBJ2-1,TRBD2,TRBV7-3,TGTGCCAGCAGCTTAACCTTGACTAGCGCGAACAATGAGCAGTTCTTC,CASSLTLTSANNEQFF
few,TRBJ2-6,.,TRBV7-6,TGTGCCAGCAGCTTAGCGGCCCTTAACTCTGGGGCCAACGTCCTGACTTTC,CASSLAALNSGANVLTF
few,TRBJ2-1,TRBD2,TRBV29-1,TGCAGCGTCTTAGCGGGAGGGCCGGGGAATGAGCAGTTCTTC,CSVLAGGPGNEQFF
few,TRBJ2-1,.,TRBV6-2/TRBV6-3,TGTGCCAGCAGTTACCTACAACCCGGGACACACGAGCAGTTCTTC,CASSYLQPGTHEQFF
.,TRBJ2-7,.,TRBV12-3/TRBV12-4,TGTGCCAGCAGTTTAGCCGCCTGGGAGCAGTACTTC,CASSLAAWEQYF
.,TRBJ2-2,.,TRBV4-1,TGCGCCAGCAGCCGAACGGGGGGACAGAGGACCGGGGAGCTGTTTTTT,CASSRTGGQRTGELFF
once,TRBJ2-7,.,TRBV20-1,TGCAGTGCTAGAGATCTCACGGGCTACTCCTACGAGCAGTACTTC,CSARDLTGYSYEQYF
.,TRBJ2-1,.,TRBV20-1,TGCAGTGCTAGATCCGTTGGAGGGGTGGTTTCCTACAATGAGCAGTTCTTC,CSARSVGGVVSYNEQFF
.,TRBJ1-1,.,TRBV10-3,TGTGCCATCAGTGAGGCTGTTAGCAGGACGGCTTTCTTT,CAISEAVSRTAFF
few,TRBJ1-4,.,TRBV27,TGTGCCAGCAGTCCCCGAAGGGCTACGAATGAAAAACTGTTTTTT,CASSPRRATNEKLFF
.,TRBJ2-3,TRBD1,TRBV20-1,TGCAGTGGCCACTTTAGGACAGGGTACGGAGATACGCAGTATTTT,CSGHFRTGYGDTQYF
few,TRBJ2-1,.,TRBV15,TGTGCCACCAGCAGAGATCTTGTTCAAGTGGACTCCTACAATGAGCAGTTCTTC,CATSRDLVQVDSYNEQFF
.,TRBJ1-4,TRBD1,TRBV6-5,TGTGCCAGCAGTTACGTTCGGGACAGGGATGAAAAACTGTTTTTT,CASSYVRDRDEKLFF
.,TRBJ2-1,TRBD2,TRBV6-1,TGTGCCAGCAGACTGGGAGGGGTAGGCAATGAGCAGTTCTTC,CASRLGGVGNEQFF
many,TRBJ2-3,TRBD2,TRBV12-3/TRBV12-4,TGTGCCAGCACCCGAGATAGCGGGGCGACAGATACGCAGTATTTT,CASTRDSGATDTQYF
.,TRBJ2-1,.,TRBV7-7,TGTGCCAGCAGCTTAGCTCGGCAGGGTCCCTACAATGAGCAGTTCTTC,CASSLARQGPYNEQFF
once,TRBJ2-6,.,TRBV5-1,TGCGCCAGCAGCCCTAGGGACACGGCTAGCTCTGGGGCCAACGTCCTGACTTTC,CASSPRDTASSGANVLTF
few,TRBJ1-3,.,TRBV10-3,TGTGCCATCAAGGACGTCTTCTCTGGAAACACCATATATTTT,CAIKDVFSGNTIYF
once,TRBJ2-7,TRBD2,TRBV2,TGTGCCAGCAGGGATAGCGGGCGCTACGAGCAGTACTTC,CASRDSGRYEQYF
.,TRBJ2-7,.,TRBV12-3/TRBV12-4,TGTGCCAGCAGCCCCCAAGAAAGGGGCTACGAGCAGTACTTC,CASSPQERGYEQYF
.,TRBJ2-1,.,TRBV7-9,TGTGCCAGCAGCTTATCGGGAGCCTGGGGCAATGAGCAGTTCTTC,CASSLSGAWGNEQFF
.,TRBJ1-1,TRBD1,TRBV7-9,TGTGCCAGCGAGGGGGCCGCTGAAGCTTTCTTT,CASEGAAEAFF
.,TRBJ2-1,TRBD2,TRBV2,TGTGCCAGCAGTGAGGATCTAGCGGTATACAATGAGCAGTTCTTC,CASSEDLAVYNEQFF
many,TRBJ2-1,TRBD2,TRBV12-3/TRBV12-4,TGTGCCAGCAGTTGGGGGACTAGCGGTGAGCAGTTCTTC,CASSWGTSGEQFF
.,TRBJ2-6,TRBD1,TRBV28,TGTGCCACCATGGACAGGGTCGGCTCTGGGGCCAACGTCCTGACTTTC,CATMDRVGSGANVLTF
.,TRBJ2-2,.,TRBV7-8,TGTGCCAGCAGCTTAGGTCTCAACAGGGCGGCCGGGGAGCTGTTTTTT,CASSLGLNRAAGELFF
few,TRBJ2-3,TRBD2,TRBV9,TGTGCCAGCAGCCAGACTAGCGGTTATGCAGATACGCAGTATTTT,CASSQTSGYADTQYF
.,TRBJ1-6,TRBD1,TRBV12-5,TGTGCTAGTGGGGCAACCGGGACAGCGAATTCACCCCTCCACTTT,CASGATGTANSPLHF
few,TRBJ2-4,.,TRBV28,TGTGCCAGCAGTTTATTCGGGGCCGCCAAAAACATTCAGTACTTC,CASSLFGAAKNIQYF
.,TRBJ2-1,TRBD2,TRBV5-5,TGTGCCAGCAGCTTGGTAGCGCTAGCGGGAGGCCACAATGAGCAGTTCTTC,CASSLVALAGGHNEQFF
few,TRBJ2-2,.,TRBV6-1,TGTGCCAGCAGAGGACAAACGAACACCGGGGAGCTGTTTTTT,CASRGQTNTGELFF
.,TRBJ2-1,TRBD1,TRBV28,TGTGCCACACACTCCGGGACAGGGAATGAGCAGTTCTTC,CATHSGTGNEQFF
few,TRBJ2-1,.,TRBV29-1,TGCAGCGTTCCCGGGAGCTCCTACAATGAGCAGTTCTTC,CSVPGSSYNEQFF
few,TRBJ2-2,TRBD2,TRBV20-1,TGCAGTGCTAATCCCAGCGGGGGGAACACCGGGGAGCTGTTTTTT,CSANPSGGNTGELFF
few,TRBJ2-2,.,TRBV5-1,TGCGCCAGCAGTTACGAACCACCGGGAGCGAACACCGGGGAGCTGTTTTTT,CASSYEPPGANTGELFF
few,TRBJ2-5,TRBD1,TRBV4-1,TGCGCCAGCAGCCAAGGGACAGGGGTCTTGCAAGAGACCCAGTACTTC,CASSQGTGVLQETQYF
few,TRBJ2-2,.,TRBV10-3,TGTGCCAGGTTGAACACCGGGGAGCTGTTTTTT,CARLNTGELFF